This T cell receptor (beta chain) was found in a study of T cell repertoires in ileal Crohn's disease. Study-level background: M6 samples are neoterminal ileum biopsies from postoperative colonoscopy. Study-wide points: Active smokers at surgery had more clonal expansions than non-smokers. Compared with CD4 T cells, sorted CD8 cells carried more expanded clones.

Germline CDR1 and CDR2: GTSNPN and SVGIG (reference sequence). The CDR3 runs to 14 residues. The J segment lost 0 bases and the V segment lost 4 bases, leaving 3 bases of the junction unmatched. Time point in this sample: neoterminal ileum biopsy at postoperative endoscopy, about 6 months after surgery. Eligibility required adulthood, ileal or ileocolonic Crohn's disease and indicated ileocolonic resection. Clones were sequenced by immunoSEQ multiplex PCR, and TCRdb holds only the in-frame ones, with some missing. Of some 60,000 clones listed, 70% to 90% were seen once; the top ten hold 2% to 2.5%. In this sample, this clone turned up once. Its antigen is as yet unknown.

The specimen sequenced was ileal tissue. The TCR originated in an adult with Crohn's disease. This chain connects TRBV30 to TRBJ1-3, with 7 bases matching TRBD1. The CDR3 is CAWTPGGSGNTIYF. The CDR3 nucleotides read TGTGCCTGGACCCCAGGGGGCTCTGGAAACACCATATATTTT.